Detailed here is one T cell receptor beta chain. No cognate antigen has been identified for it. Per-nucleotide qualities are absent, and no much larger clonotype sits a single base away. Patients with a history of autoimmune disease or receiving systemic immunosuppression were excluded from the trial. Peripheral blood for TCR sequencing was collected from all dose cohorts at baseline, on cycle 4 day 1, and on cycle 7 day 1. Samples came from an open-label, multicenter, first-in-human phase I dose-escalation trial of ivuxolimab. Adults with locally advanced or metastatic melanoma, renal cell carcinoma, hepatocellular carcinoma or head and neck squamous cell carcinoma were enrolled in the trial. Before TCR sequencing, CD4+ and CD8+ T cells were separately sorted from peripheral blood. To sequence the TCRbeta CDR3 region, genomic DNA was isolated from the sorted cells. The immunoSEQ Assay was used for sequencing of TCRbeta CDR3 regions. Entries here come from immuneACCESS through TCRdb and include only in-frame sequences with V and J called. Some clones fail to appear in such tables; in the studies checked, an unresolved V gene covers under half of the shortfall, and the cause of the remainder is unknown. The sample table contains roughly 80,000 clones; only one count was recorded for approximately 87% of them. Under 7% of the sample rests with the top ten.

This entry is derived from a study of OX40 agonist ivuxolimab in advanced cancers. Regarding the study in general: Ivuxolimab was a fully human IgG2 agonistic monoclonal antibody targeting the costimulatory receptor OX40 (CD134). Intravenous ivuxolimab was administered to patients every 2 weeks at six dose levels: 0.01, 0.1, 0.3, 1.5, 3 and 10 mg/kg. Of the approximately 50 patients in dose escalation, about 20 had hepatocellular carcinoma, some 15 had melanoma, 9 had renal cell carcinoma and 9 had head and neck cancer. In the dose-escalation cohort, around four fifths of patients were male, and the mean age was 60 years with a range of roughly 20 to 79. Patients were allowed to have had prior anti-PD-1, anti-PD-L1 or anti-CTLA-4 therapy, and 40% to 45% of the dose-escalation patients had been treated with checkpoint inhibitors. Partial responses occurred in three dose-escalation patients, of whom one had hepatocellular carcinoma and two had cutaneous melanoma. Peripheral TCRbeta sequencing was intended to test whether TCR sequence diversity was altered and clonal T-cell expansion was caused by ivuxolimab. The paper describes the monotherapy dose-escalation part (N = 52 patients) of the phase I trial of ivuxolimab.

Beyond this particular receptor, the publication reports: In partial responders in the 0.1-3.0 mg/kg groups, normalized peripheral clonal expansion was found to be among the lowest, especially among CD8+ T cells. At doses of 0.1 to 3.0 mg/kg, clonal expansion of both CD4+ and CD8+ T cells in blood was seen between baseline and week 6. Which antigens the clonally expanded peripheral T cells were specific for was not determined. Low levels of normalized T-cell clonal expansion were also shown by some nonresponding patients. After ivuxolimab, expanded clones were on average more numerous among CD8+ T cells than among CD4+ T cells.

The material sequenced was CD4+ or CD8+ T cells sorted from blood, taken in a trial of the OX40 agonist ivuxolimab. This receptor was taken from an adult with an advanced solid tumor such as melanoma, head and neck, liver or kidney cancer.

The CDR3 sequence is CASSEFGTTGEAFF. The DNA sequence is TGTGCCAGCAGTGAATTTGGGACGACAGGTGAAGCTTTCTTT. This chain joins TRBV25-1 to TRBJ1-1, and TRBD1 may be the D gene, going by 6 matching bases. V drops 1 base and J drops 7 bases, leaving 13 bases in between. The CDR3 runs 14 amino acids, cysteine and phenylalanine included. The kept DNA is CDR3 alone, 42 bases in frame from the first base. Based on the germline V gene, the CDR1 and CDR2 sequences are MGHDK and SYGVNS.